Listed here are 7 T cell receptor beta chains from one sample, sequenced in a study of long-term antiretroviral therapy in people with HIV. At the survey level, the v3.0 immunoSEQ assay was run. TCRdb keeps only in-frame clones here, not all; method: immunoSEQ multiplex PCR. Of roughly 29,000 clones in the sample, about 85% were seen once. Here the sequenced sample was unsorted PBMCs, taken 3 years after starting antiretroviral therapy. The receptors derive from a man between 40 and 49 years old with HIV.

The chain couples TRBV19 to TRBJ1-5, with a possible D match to TRBD1 (5 bases). The CDR3 has 13 residues. V was shortened by 8 bases and J by 1 base, with 9 bases between the two germline ends. Looked up from germline, CDR1 is LNHDA and CDR2 is SQIVND (reference sequence). CDR3 DNA sequence: TGTGCCAGTTCCAGGGTAAGCAATCAGCCCCAGCATTTT. Translating it yields CASSRVSNQPQHF.

The J gene is TRBJ2-7, the V gene TRBV7-2, with D possibly being TRBD2 (5 bases). V was clipped by 5 bases and J by 0 bases, with 14 bases between them. The germline V gene has CDR1 SGHTA and CDR2 FQGNSA. There are 15 residues in the CDR3. The CDR3 DNA reads as TGTGCCAGCAGCCCTGATCCGGGGAGCTCCTACGAGCAGTACTTC. Translating it yields CASSPDPGSSYEQYF.

V gene TRBV5-6 combines with J gene TRBJ1-1; 9 nucleotides line up with TRBD1. The CDR3 extends over 15 amino acids. V gave up 5 bases and J gave up 6 bases; unmatched junction bases: 11. Germline CDR1 SGHDT, CDR2 YYEEEE. CDR3 protein: CASSNAGTGSSEAFF. CDR3 DNA sequence: TGTGCCAGCAGTAATGCCGGGACAGGGAGCTCTGAAGCTTTCTTT. Using reference TRBV5-6 and TRBJ1-1 for the parts outside the CDR3, the full variable domain is DAGVTQSPTHLIKTRGQQVTLRCSPKSGHDTVSWYQQALGQGPQFIFQYYEEEERQRGNFPDRFSGHQFPNYSSELNVNALLLGDSALYLCASSNAGTGSSEAFFGQGTRLTVV.

The rearrangement joins TRBV6-5 to TRBJ2-2; D perhaps matches TRBD1 (6 bases). This CDR3 has 16 amino acids. CDR1 MNHEY and CDR2 SVGAGI come from the germline V gene. V lost 2 bases to trimming and J lost 5 bases, with 15 bases between them. Here the CDR3 reads CASSYESNRVTGELFF. The CDR3 region has the DNA TGTGCCAGCAGTTACGAATCGAACAGGGTTACCGGGGAGCTGTTTTTT.

The chain has TRBV19 and TRBJ1-5; TRBD1 matches at 10 bases. The CDR3 is 16 amino acids. V was pared by 4 bases and J by 4 bases, with 7 bases of the junction left unmatched. Germline V gene sequence: CDR1 LNHDA, CDR2 SQIVND (reference sequence). The CDR3 region has the DNA TGTGCCAGTAGTACTACCGGGACAGGGGTTAATCAGCCCCAGCATTTT. Its translation: CASSTTGTGVNQPQHF.

This sequence joins TRBV5-1 and TRBJ1-3; the D gene is possibly TRBD1 (5 bases). The germline V gene has CDR1 SGHRS and CDR2 YFSETQ. The CDR3 is 20 residues long. The germline V and J ends were trimmed by 3 bases and 0 bases, with 25 bases remaining between them. Here the CDR3 reads CASSSLPLTATALSGNTIYF. CDR3 coding DNA: TGCGCCAGCAGCTCGTTACCCCTGACAGCCACGGCCCTCTCTGGAAACACCATATATTTT.

This clone was seen a single time. The chain uses TRBV25-1 and TRBJ1-1, with TRBD1 as a possible D gene (5 bases). The germline gives CDR1 MGHDK, CDR2 SYGVNS. This CDR3 spans 14 amino acids. V lost 1 base and J lost 5, with 11 bases in between. In nucleotides, the CDR3 is TGTGCCAGCAGTGAATTGTATGGGGGAACTGAAGCTTTCTTT. It encodes CASSELYGGTEAFF.